The rows below give T cell receptor beta chains drawn from one sample of a study of T cell changes during pregnancy in multiple sclerosis. Data came from immunoSEQ multiplex PCR; TCRdb stores just in-frame clones and leaves some out. Altogether approximately 46,000 clones are present, roughly nine tenths being singletons, with the ten largest covering approximately 1.1%. The input for sequencing was CD4+ T cells from peripheral blood mononuclear cells, taken after pregnancy. The receptor set was obtained from a female donor with multiple sclerosis, enrolled in a pregnancy study. The CDR3 runs from the conserved cysteine through the conserved F or W. The D gene is left open where the match is weak. Expanded clones get a size class; other rows say once, few or many, or leave the size out.

TRBV2,TRBJ1-5,NA,NA,CASSETQDQPQHF,TGTGCCAGCAGTGAAACCCAGGATCAGCCCCAGCATTTT
TRBV9,TRBJ2-3,TRBD1,NA,CASSVGDRGTDTQYF,TGTGCCAGCAGCGTAGGGGACAGGGGCACAGATACGCAGTATTTT
TRBV28,TRBJ1-1,NA,NA,CASMTPTNTEAFF,TGTGCCAGTATGACACCGACGAACACTGAAGCTTTCTTT
TRBV6-5,TRBJ2-7,TRBD1,NA,CASSYSGQGWYEQYF,TGTGCCAGCAGTTACTCGGGACAGGGGTGGTACGAGCAGTACTTC
TRBV6-1,TRBJ2-1,TRBD1,NA,CASSEPGQVNEQFF,TGTGCCAGCAGTGAACCGGGACAGGTCAATGAGCAGTTCTTC
TRBV7-9,TRBJ2-7,NA,NA,CASSLAGEQYF,TGTGCCAGCAGTCTAGCCGGCGAGCAGTACTTC
TRBV14,TRBJ1-1,NA,NA,CASSQLALRGNTEAFF,TGTGCCAGCAGCCAATTGGCCCTCCGGGGGAACACTGAAGCTTTCTTT
TRBV30,TRBJ2-6,NA,few,CALDSSGANVLTF,TGTGCCCTGGACAGCTCTGGGGCCAACGTCCTGACTTTC
TRBV13,TRBJ2-5,TRBD1,NA,CASSHYLGQGAGEQYF,TGTGCCAGCAGCCATTATCTAGGACAGGGGGCGGGTGAGCAGTACTTC
TRBV6-1,TRBJ2-1,TRBD1,NA,CASSGVGGKPNEQFF,TGTGCCAGCAGCGGGGTAGGGGGCAAACCCAATGAGCAGTTCTTC
TRBV18,TRBJ2-3,NA,once,CASSRTRDTQYF,TGTGCCAGCTCACGAACGCGAGATACGCAGTATTTT
TRBV30,TRBJ2-1,NA,NA,CAWSEGLSSYNEQFF,TGTGCCTGGAGTGAAGGACTGAGCTCCTACAATGAGCAGTTCTTC
TRBV5-1,TRBJ2-1,TRBD1,NA,CASSLGQGNNEQFF,TGCGCCAGCAGTCTGGGACAGGGTAACAATGAGCAGTTCTTC
TRBV6-1,TRBJ2-4,TRBD2,NA,CASSEPSGRAGLLAKNIQYF,TGTGCCAGCAGTGAACCTAGCGGGAGGGCCGGTCTACTCGCCAAAAACATTCAGTACTTC
TRBV28,TRBJ2-2,NA,NA,CASSLSGAGELFF,TGTGCCAGCAGTTTATCCGGGGCCGGGGAGCTGTTTTTT
TRBV19,TRBJ2-1,TRBD2,NA,CASSIQFLASGSDEQFF,TGTGCCAGTAGTATCCAGTTTCTTGCTAGCGGGAGCGATGAGCAGTTCTTC
TRBV2,TRBJ1-2,TRBD1,NA,CASRGQASGGYTF,TGTGCCAGCCGGGGACAGGCGTCGGGTGGCTACACCTTC
TRBV4-1,TRBJ2-1,TRBD2,NA,CASSHVAGTMDNEQFF,TGCGCCAGCAGCCATGTGGCCGGGACTATGGACAATGAGCAGTTCTTC
TRBV7-9,TRBJ2-1,TRBD2,NA,CASSFLAGVGNEQFF,TGTGCCAGCAGCTTTTTAGCGGGAGTAGGCAATGAGCAGTTCTTC
TRBV6-6,TRBJ2-7,NA,NA,CASSYSGPIDYEQYF,TGTGCCAGCAGTTACTCGGGGCCTATTGACTACGAGCAGTACTTC
TRBV27,TRBJ2-7,NA,NA,CASSSVRVVPYEQYF,TGTGCCAGCAGTTCCGTCAGGGTGGTACCCTACGAGCAGTACTTC
TRBV7-2,TRBJ1-5,TRBD1,NA,CASSPRGVSNQPQHF,TGTGCCAGCAGCCCCAGGGGGGTTAGCAATCAGCCCCAGCATTTT
TRBV4-2,TRBJ1-1,NA,once,CASSRQGLRDTEAFF,TGTGCCAGCAGCCGCCAAGGGCTCAGGGACACTGAAGCTTTCTTT
TRBV10-1,TRBJ2-3,NA,NA,CASSERRVSDTQYF,TGCGCCAGCAGTGAGCGACGGGTCTCCGATACGCAGTATTTT
TRBV10-3,TRBJ2-3,TRBD2,NA,CAIRRLAGVADTQYF,TGTGCCATCAGGAGACTAGCGGGAGTGGCAGATACGCAGTATTTT
TRBV9,TRBJ1-3,TRBD1,NA,CASSAGQYNTIYF,TGTGCCAGCAGCGCGGGACAGTACAACACCATATATTTT
TRBV7-9,TRBJ1-2,TRBD1,NA,CASSQNKNRDRGGYTF,TGTGCCAGCAGCCAAAATAAAAACCGGGACAGGGGCGGCTACACCTTC
TRBV30,TRBJ2-3,TRBD1,NA,CAWSAGQGGGDTQYF,TGTGCCTGGAGTGCTGGACAGGGGGGGGGAGATACGCAGTATTTT